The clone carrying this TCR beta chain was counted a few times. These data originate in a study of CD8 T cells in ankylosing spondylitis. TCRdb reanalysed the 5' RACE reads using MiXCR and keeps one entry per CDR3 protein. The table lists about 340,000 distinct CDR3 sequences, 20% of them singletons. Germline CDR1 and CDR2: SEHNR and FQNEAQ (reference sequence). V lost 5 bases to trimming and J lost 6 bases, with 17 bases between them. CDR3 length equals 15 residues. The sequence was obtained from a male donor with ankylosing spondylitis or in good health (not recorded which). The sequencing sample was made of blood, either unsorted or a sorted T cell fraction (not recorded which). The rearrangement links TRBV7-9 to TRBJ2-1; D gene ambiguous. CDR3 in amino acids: CASSRPGPSLNEQFF. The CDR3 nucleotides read TGTGCCAGCAGCCGACCGGGCCCCTCCCTCAATGAGCAGTTCTTC.